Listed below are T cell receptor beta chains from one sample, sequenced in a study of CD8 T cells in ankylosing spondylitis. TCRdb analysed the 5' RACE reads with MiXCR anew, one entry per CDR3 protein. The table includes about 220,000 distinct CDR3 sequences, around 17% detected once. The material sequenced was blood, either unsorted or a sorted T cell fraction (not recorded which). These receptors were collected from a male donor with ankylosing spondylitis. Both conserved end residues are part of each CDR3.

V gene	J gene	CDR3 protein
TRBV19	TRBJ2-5	CASSSLTGVETQYF
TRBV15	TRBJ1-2	CATSRHGPGQQIFYGYTF
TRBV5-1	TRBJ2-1	CASSLEWGPVNNEQFF
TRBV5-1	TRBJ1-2	CASSLEGNYGYTF
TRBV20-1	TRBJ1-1	CSANKGSTEAFF
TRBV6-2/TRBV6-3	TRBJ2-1	CASSYLEYEQFF
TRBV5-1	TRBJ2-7	CASSSPQANRNLAYEQYF
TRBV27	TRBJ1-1	CASSWSVYTEAFF
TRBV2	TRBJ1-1	CASADPLLNTEPNTEAFF
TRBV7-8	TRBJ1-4	CASTRGDGANEKLFF
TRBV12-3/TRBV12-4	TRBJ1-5	CASSLEGGLGSNQPQHF
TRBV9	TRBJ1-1	CASSVVGARTEAFF
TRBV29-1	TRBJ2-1	CSVEEGRGSSYNEQFF
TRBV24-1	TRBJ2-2	CATSDFSSTGELFF